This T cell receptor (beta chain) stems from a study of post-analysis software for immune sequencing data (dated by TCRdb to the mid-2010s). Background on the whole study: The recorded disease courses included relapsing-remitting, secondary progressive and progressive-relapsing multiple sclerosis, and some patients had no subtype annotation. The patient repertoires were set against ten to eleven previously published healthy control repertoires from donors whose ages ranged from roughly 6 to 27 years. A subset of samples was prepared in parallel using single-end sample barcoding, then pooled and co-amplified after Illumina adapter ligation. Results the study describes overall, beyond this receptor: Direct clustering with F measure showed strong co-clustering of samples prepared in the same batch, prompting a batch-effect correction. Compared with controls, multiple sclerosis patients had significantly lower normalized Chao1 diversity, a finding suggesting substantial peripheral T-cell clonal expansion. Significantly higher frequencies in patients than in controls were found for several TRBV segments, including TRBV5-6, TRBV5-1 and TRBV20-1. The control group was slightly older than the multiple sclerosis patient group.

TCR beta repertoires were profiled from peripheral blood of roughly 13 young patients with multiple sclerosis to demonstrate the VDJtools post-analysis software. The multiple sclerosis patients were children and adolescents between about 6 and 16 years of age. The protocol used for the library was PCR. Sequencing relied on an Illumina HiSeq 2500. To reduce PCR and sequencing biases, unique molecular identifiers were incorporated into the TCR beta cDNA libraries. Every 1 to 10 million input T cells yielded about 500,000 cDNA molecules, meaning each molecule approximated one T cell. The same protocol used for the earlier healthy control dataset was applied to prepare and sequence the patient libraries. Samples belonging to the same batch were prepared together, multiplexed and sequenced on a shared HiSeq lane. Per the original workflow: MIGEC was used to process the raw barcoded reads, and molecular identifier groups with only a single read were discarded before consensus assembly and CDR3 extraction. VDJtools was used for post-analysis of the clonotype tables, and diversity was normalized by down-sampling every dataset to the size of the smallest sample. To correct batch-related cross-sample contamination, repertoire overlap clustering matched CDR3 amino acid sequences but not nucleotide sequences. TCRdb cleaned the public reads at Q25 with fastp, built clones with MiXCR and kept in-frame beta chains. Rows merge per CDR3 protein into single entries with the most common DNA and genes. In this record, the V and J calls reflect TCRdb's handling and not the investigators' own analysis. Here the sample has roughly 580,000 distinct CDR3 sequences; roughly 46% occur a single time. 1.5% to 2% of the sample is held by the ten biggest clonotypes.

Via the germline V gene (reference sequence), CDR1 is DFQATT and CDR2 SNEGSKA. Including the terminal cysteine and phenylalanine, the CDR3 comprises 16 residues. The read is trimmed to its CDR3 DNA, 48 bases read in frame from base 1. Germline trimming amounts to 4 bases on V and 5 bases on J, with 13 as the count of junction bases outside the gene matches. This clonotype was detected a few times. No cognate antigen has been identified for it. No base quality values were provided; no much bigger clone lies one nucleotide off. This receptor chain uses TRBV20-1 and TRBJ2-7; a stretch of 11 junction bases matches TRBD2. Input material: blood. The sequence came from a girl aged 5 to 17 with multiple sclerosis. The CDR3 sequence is CSATRGLAEDLDEQYF. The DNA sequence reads TGCAGTGCTACGAGGGGACTAGCGGAGGATCTTGACGAGCAGTACTTC.